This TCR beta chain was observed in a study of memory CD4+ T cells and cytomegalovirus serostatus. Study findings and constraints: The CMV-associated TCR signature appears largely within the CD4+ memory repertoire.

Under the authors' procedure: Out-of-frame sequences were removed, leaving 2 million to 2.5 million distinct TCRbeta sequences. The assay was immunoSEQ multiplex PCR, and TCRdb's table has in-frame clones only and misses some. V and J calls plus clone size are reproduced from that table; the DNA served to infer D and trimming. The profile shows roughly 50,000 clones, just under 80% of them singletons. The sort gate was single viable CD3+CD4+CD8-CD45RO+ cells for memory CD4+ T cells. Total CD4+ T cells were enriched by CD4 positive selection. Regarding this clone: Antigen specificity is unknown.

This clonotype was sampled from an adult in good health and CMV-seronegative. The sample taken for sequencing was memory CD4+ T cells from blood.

The CDR3 region is CASSQGRGAGQETQYF. DNA for the CDR3: TGCGCCAGCAGCCAAGGCAGGGGAGCAGGTCAAGAGACCCAGTACTTC. The genes are TRBV4-1 and TRBJ2-5; a weak D match, TRBD1 (6 bases). The V end lost 1 base, the J end lost 2 bases, and 14 bases lay between the germline ends. In germline, CDR1 is MGHRA, CDR2 YSYEKL. There are 16 residues in the CDR3.